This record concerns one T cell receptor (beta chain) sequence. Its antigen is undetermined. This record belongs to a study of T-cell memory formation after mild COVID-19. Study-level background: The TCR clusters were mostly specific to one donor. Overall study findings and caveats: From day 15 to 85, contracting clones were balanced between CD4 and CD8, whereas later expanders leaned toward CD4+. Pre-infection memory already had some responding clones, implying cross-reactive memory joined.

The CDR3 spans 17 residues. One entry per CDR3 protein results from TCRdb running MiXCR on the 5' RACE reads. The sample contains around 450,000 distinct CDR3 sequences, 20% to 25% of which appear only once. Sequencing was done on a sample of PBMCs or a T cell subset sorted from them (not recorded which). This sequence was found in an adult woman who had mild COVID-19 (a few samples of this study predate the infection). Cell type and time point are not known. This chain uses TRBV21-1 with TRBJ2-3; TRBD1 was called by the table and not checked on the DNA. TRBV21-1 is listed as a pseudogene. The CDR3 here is CASSKAGGLEGADTQYF. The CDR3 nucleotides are TGTGCCAGCAGCAAAGCGGGGGGGCTAGAGGGCGCAGATACGCAGTATTTT.